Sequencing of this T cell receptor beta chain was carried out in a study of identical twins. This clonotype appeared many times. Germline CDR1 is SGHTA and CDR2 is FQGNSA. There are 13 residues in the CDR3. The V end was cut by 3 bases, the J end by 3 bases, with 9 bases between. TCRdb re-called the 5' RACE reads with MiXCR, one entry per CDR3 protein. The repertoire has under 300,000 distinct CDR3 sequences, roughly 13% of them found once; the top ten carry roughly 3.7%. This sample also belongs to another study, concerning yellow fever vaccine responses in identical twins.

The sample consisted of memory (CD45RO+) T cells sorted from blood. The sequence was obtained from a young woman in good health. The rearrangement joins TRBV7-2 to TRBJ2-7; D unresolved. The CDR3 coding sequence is TGTGCCAGCAGCTTCGGCAGGATCTACGAGCAGTACTTC. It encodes CASSFGRIYEQYF.